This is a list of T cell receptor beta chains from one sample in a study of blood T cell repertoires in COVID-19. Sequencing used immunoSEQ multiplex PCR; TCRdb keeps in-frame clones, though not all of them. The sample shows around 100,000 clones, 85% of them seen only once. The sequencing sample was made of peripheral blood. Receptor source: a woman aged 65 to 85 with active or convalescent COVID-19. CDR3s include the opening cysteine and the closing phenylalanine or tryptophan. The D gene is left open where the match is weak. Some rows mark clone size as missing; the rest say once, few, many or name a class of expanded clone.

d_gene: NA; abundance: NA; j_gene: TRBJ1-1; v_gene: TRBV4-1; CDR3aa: CASSQVGSMNTEAFF; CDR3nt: TGCGCCAGCAGCCAAGTGGGGAGCATGAACACTGAAGCTTTCTTT
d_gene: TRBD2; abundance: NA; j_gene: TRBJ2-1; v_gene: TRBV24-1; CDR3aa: CATSEGLAGFLRGSYNEQFF; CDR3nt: TGTGCCACCAGTGAAGGACTAGCGGGATTTTTAAGGGGCTCCTACAATGAGCAGTTCTTC
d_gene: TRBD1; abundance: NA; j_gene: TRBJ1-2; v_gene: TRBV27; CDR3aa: CASSLRRGGLAFGYTF; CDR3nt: TGTGCCAGCAGTTTGCGTAGAGGGGGCCTAGCGTTTGGCTACACCTTC
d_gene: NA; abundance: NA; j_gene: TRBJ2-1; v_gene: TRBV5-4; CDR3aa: CASSLANPEGEQFF; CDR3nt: TGTGCCAGCAGCTTGGCCAATCCCGAGGGTGAGCAGTTCTTC
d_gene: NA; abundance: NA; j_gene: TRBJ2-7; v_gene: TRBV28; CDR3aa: CATIDSPYEQYF; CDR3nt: TGTGCCACCATAGACAGCCCCTACGAGCAGTACTTC
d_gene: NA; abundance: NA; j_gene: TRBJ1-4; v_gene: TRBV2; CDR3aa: CASSVTNEKLFF; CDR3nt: TGTGCCAGTTCAGTGACTAATGAAAAACTGTTTTTT
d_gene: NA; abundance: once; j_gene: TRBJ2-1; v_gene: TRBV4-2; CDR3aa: CASSSEDEQFF; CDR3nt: TGTGCCAGCAGTAGCGAGGATGAGCAGTTCTTC
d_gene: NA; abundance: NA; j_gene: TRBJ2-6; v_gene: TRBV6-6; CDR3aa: CASSYSGSGANVLTF; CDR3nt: TGTGCCAGCAGTTACTCAGGGAGTGGGGCCAACGTCCTGACTTTC
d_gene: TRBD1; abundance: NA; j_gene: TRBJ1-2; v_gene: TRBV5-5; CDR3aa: CASSSGQGNYGYTF; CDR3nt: TGTGCCAGCAGCTCGGGACAGGGAAACTATGGCTACACCTTC
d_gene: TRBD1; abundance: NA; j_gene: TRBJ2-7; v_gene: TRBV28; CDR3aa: CASSSTGGAYEQYF; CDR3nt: TGTGCCAGCAGTTCGACAGGGGGCGCGTACGAGCAGTACTTC
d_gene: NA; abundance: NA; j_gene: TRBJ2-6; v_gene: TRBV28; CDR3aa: CASISSGANVLTF; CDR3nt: TGTGCCAGCATCAGCTCTGGGGCCAACGTCCTGACTTTC
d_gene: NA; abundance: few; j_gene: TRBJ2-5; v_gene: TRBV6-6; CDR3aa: CASSQTEETQYF; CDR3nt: TGTGCCAGCAGCCAGACAGAAGAGACCCAGTACTTC
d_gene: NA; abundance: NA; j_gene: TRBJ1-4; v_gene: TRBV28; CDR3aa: CASSTEGATNEKLFF; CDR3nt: TGTGCCAGCAGTACAGAGGGTGCAACTAATGAAAAACTGTTTTTT
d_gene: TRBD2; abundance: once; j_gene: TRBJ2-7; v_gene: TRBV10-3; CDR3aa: CATMTSGGGYEQYF; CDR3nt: TGTGCCACCATGACTAGCGGGGGCGGGTACGAGCAGTACTTC
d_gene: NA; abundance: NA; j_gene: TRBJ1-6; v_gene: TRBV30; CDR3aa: CASEPTGSSYNSPLHF; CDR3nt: TGTGCCTCCGAACCTACAGGGAGCTCCTATAATTCACCCCTCCACTTT
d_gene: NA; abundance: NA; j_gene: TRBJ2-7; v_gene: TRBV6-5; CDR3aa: CASSYSTGTYEQYF; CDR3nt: TGTGCCAGCAGTTACTCCACAGGTACCTACGAGCAGTACTTC
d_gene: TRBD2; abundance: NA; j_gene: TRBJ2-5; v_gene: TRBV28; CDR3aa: CASSLSGLLTSSETQYF; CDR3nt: TGTGCCAGCAGTTTATCAGGGCTATTGACTAGCTCCGAGACCCAGTACTTC
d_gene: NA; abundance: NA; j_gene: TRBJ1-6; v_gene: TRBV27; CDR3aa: CASSLDREYNSPLHF; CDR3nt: TGTGCCAGCAGTTTGGATAGGGAGTATAATTCACCCCTCCACTTT
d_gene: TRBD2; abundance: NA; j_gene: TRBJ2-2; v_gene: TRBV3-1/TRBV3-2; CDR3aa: CASSTAGVNTGELFF; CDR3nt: TGTGCCAGCAGTACAGCGGGAGTGAACACCGGGGAGCTGTTTTTT
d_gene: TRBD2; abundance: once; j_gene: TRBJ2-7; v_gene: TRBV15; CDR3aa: CATSTRLAGDEQYF; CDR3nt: TGTGCCACCAGCACCCGACTAGCGGGAGACGAGCAGTACTTC
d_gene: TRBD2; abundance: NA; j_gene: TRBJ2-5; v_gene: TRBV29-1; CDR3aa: CSVEGRGGSHQETQYF; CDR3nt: TGCAGCGTTGAGGGTCGGGGGGGTTCCCATCAAGAGACCCAGTACTTC
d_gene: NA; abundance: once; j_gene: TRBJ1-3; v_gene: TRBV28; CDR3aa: CASSSDHRGNTIYF; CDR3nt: TGTGCCAGCAGCTCGGACCACAGGGGAAACACCATATATTTT
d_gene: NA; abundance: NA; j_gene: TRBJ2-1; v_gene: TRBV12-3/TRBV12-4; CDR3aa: CASSLAPGEQFF; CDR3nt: TGTGCCAGCAGTTTAGCACCAGGGGAGCAGTTCTTC